This entry concerns a single TCR beta chain. Repertoires were generated with immunoSEQ multiplex PCR, while TCRdb's copy carries only in-frame clones and drops some. Among some 96,000 clones listed, about 91% were seen once. The data belong to a study of radiotherapy plus CTLA-4 blockade in lung cancer. Study at large: In 18% of patients, objective responses were seen; around 34% had disease control.

The TCR sequence derives from a human donor with non-small cell lung cancer that progressed on radiotherapy plus ipilimumab. The sequencing used peripheral blood, collected from a patient treated with radiotherapy plus ipilimumab.

The CDR3 protein is CASSSGRFYGYTF. The CDR3 nucleotides read TGTGCCAGCAGCTCGGGACGGTTTTATGGCTACACCTTC. The V call is TRBV11-3, the J call TRBJ1-2, with a tentative D call TRBD1 (5 bases). The V gene's germline CDR1 is SGHNT and CDR2 YENEEA. V gave up 4 bases and J gave up 5 bases, with 11 bases separating them. The CDR3 loop spans 13 amino acids.